The clone carrying this T cell receptor (beta chain) occurred once. In Seattle, patients joined the study during active infection and were tracked longitudinally. As processed by the authors: From reference gene primer amplification, estimates of nucleated cell counts were derived. Generated by immunoSEQ multiplex PCR, the TCRdb table keeps only in-frame clones and is missing some. V and J calls plus clone size are reproduced from that table; the DNA served to infer D and trimming. Of around 140,000 clones listed, 85% to 90% are singletons. This sample is drawn from a study of blood T cell repertoires in COVID-19. The wider study: Acute and convalescent COVID-19 specimens originated in the United States, Italy and Spain. From T cells, B-cell-depleted T cells, or PBMCs came the material, which was cDNA or gDNA.

Germline CDR1 SQVTM, CDR2 ANQGSEA. The V and J ends lost 6 bases and 6 bases, in that order; junction bases with no gene match: 5. CDR3 length: 12 residues. The V and J genes are TRBV29-1 and TRBJ1-2; 9 bases agree with TRBD1. The clonotype was recovered from a man between 18 and 29 years old with COVID-19, enrolled during active disease. The sample was peripheral blood. The DNA of the CDR3 is TGCAGCGTCTCGAGACAGGGGGATGGCTACACCTTC. Its protein is CSVSRQGDGYTF. Full variable domain (missing parts from reference TRBV29-1 and TRBJ1-2): SAVISQKPSRDICQRGTSLTIQCQVDSQVTMMFWYRQQPGQSLTLIATANQGSEATYESGFVIDKFPISRPNLTFSTLTVSNMSPEDSSIYLCSVSRQGDGYTFGSGTRLTVV.